This passage covers 4 T cell receptor beta chains from one sample sequenced in a study of cytomegalovirus exposure and HLA in healthy donors. TCRdb keeps only in-frame clones here, not all; method: immunoSEQ multiplex PCR. The data hold under 400,000 clones, with roughly 87% observed a single time. Sequences were obtained from PBMCs. Receptors were obtained from a man aged 25 to 40 in good health and CMV-seronegative.

This chain connects TRBV5-4 to TRBJ2-7; 11 bases align to TRBD2. The length of the CDR3 is 16 residues. Per the germline V gene, CDR1 is SGHNT and CDR2 is YYREEE (reference sequence). Germline trimming cut 1 base from V and 4 bases from J; bases unmatched to any gene: 7. The CDR3 DNA sequence: TGTGCCAGCAGCTTGCCCGGTCTAGCGGGGGGTTACGAGCAGTACTTC. Its translation: CASSLPGLAGGYEQYF.

The chain is built from TRBV19 and TRBJ2-1; possible D gene TRBD1, 6 bases. The germline V gene encodes CDR1 LNHDA and CDR2 SQIVND (reference sequence). Between the trimmed V and J ends, which lost 5 bases and 6 bases, there was a span of 8 bases. This CDR3 is 12 amino acids long. CDR3 DNA sequence: TGTGCCAGTAGTTCACAGGGCAATGAGCAGTTCTTC. This codes for CASSSQGNEQFF.

The rearrangement uses TRBV4-2 and TRBJ1-2; D possibly corresponds to TRBD1 (5 bases). Between the trimmed V and J ends, which lost 1 base and 4 bases, there was a span of 13 bases. Looked up from germline, CDR1 is LGHNA and CDR2 is YNFKEQ. CDR3 length: 15 residues. CDR3 amino acids: CASSQGVTAIYGYTF. CDR3 bases: TGTGCCAGCAGCCAAGGGGTGACAGCCATCTATGGCTACACCTTC.

The chain employs TRBV30 and TRBJ1-1, with 8 nucleotides matching TRBD1. CDR3 length: 16 amino acids. Germline CDR1 and CDR2: GTSNPN and SVGIG (reference sequence). V shed 2 bases, J shed 0 bases, and the junction held 8 bases outside the gene matches. The chain's CDR3 is CAWSLPRTGMNTEAFF. The CDR3 DNA is TGTGCCTGGAGTCTCCCGAGGACAGGGATGAACACTGAAGCTTTCTTT.